This TCR beta chain was recovered during a study of cytomegalovirus exposure and HLA in healthy donors. General study findings and limits: The Asian-associated ancestry cluster reportedly had fewer N-insertions than the roughly 700-donor mean in a later analysis.

This CDR3 region has 16 residues. Germline CDR1 is LGHNA and CDR2 is YSLEER. The V gene lost 0 bases and the J gene lost 3 bases, with 15 bases spanning the gap. This clone has just a few counts. Its cognate antigen is unknown. Vbeta (60) and Jbeta (13) primers were used in the PCR. Repertoires were generated with immunoSEQ multiplex PCR, while TCRdb's copy carries only in-frame clones and drops some. The data contain fewer than 120,000 clones, around four fifths of them seen just once; the ten biggest clones take up 5% to 7.5%. The origin of this receptor is a man aged 30 to 45 in good health and CMV-seropositive. Sequences were obtained from PBMCs. The V gene is TRBV4-3, the J gene TRBJ2-7, with D maybe TRBD2 (6 bases). In DNA, the CDR3 is TGCGCCAGCAGCCAAGATGGTAGCGGAGCATTCTACGAGCAGTACTTC. Protein sequence: CASSQDGSGAFYEQYF.